The T cell receptor (beta chain) under discussion was sequenced for a study of shared clonotypes between healthy human individuals. Study-wide points: Donor clonotype sharing was expected to depend on sequencing depth. When naive CD4 clonotypes were compared across a few donors, around 5% were shared.

The protocol was immunoSEQ multiplex PCR, while the TCRdb copy is restricted to in-frame clones and leaves out a portion. The top ten clones hold 0.3% to 0.4% of a sample with roughly 2,300,000 clones, 85% to 95% of them seen once. Into CD45RA+ naive and CD45RA-negative memory subsets, the CD4+ cells were split. Worth noting for this clone: The target antigen is unknown.

The sequenced sample was naive CD4+ T cells from PBMCs. As for subset: CD45RA+ positively selected. This clonotype originated in a man aged 18 to 30 in good health. Some clones in this sample may be carry-over from other donors' samples.

The DNA for the CDR3 is TGTGCCAGCAGCGTTCAGAGCGGGGAGACCCAGTACTTC. Its protein product is CASSVQSGETQYF. V usage is TRBV7-3 and J usage is TRBJ2-5; tentative D call: TRBD2 (6 bases). The germline CDR1 and CDR2 sequences are SGHTA and FQGTGA. Trimming removed 5 bases from V and 5 bases from J, with 12 bases in between. The length of the CDR3 is 13 residues.